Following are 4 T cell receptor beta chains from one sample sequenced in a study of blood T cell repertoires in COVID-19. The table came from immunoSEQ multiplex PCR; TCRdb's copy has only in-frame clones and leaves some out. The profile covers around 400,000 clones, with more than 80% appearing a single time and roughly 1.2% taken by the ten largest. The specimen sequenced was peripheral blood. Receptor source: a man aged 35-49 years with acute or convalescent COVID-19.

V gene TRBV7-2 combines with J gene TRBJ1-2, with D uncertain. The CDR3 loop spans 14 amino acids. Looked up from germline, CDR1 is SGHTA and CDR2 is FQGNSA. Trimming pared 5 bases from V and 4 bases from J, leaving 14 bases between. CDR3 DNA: TGTGCCAGCAGCCCTCGGGAGGTCACCTATGGCTACACCTTC. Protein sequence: CASSPREVTYGYTF.

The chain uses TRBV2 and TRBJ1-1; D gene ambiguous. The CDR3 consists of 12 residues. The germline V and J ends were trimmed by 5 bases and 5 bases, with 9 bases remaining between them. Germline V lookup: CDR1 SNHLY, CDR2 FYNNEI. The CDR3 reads CASSLTRTEAFF. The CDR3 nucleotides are TGTGCCAGCAGTCTTACTAGGACTGAAGCTTTCTTT.

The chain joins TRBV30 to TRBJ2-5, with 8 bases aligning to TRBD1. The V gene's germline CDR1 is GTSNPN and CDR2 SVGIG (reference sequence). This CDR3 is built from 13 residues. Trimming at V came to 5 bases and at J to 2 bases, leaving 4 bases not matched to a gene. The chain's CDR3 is CAWDRGQQETQYF. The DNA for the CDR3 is TGTGCCTGGGACAGGGGACAACAAGAGACCCAGTACTTC.

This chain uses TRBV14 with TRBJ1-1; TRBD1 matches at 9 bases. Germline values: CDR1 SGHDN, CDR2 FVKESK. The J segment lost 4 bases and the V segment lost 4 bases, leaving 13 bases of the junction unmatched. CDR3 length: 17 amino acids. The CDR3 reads CASSRAGTGFFTTEAFF. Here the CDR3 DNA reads TGTGCCAGCAGCCGAGCCGGGACAGGGTTTTTTACCACTGAAGCTTTCTTT.